This T cell receptor beta chain originates from a study of T cells in Graves' hyperthyroidism and ophthalmopathy. Trimming took off 2 bases at V and 7 bases at J, with 11 bases between the two ends. The CDR3 length is 14 residues. The table lists this clonotype with many counts. Its antigen is currently unknown. Diagnostic assessment was based on clinical symptoms, serum thyroxine and TRAb, thyroid ultrasound and orbital computed tomography. Amplification targeted TCR beta CDR3 regions from RNA transcripts. When the TCR CDR3 underwent first-round RT-PCR, the HTBI primer set was used. TCRdb itself ran the multiplex PCR reads through MiXCR, one entry per CDR3 protein. The profile covers hundreds of thousands of distinct CDR3 sequences, with about a sixth appearing a single time and 7.5% to 8% taken by the ten largest. Overall study results and limits: From stable hyperthyroidism, ophthalmopathy was set apart by a 13 V-J model. Most expanded thyroid clonotypes above 0.001 recurred in blood.

The sequencing input was blood. The origin of this receptor is a young woman with Graves' hyperthyroidism. The chain recombines TRBV12-3 or TRBV12-4 with TRBJ2-2; D possibly corresponds to TRBD2 (7 bases). The CDR3 loop reads CASSLRGAIGELFF. The DNA for the CDR3 is TGTGCCAGCAGTTTACGGGGGGCGATCGGGGAGCTGTTTTTT.